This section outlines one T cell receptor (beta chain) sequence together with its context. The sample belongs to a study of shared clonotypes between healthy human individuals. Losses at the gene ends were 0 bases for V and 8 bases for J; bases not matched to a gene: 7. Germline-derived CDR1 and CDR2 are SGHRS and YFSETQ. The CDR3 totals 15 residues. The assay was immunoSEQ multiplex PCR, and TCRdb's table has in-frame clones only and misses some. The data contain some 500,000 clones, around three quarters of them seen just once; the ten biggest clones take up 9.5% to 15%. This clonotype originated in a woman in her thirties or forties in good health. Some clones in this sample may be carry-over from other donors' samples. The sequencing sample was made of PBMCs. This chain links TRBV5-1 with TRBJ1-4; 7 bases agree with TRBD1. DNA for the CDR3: TGCGCCAGCAGCTTGGAAGGGACAGATGGGGAAAAACTGTTTTTT. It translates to CASSLEGTDGEKLFF. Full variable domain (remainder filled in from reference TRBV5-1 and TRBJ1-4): KAGVTQTPRYLIKTRGQQVTLSCSPISGHRSVSWYQQTPGQGLQFLFEYFSETQRNKGNFPGRFSGRQFSNSRSEMNVSTLELGDSALYLCASSLEGTDGEKLFFGSGTQLSVL.